Each of the 14 T cell receptor beta chains below was sequenced from the same sample in a study of CD8+ T cells in alopecia areata. Cutaneous lymph node cells were pooled, and they were sorted using CD4, CD8alpha, NKG2D, NKG2ACE and other markers. Sequencing used cDNA as its template, made by extracting RNA and reverse transcribing it. Method: immunoSEQ multiplex PCR; TCRdb's copy keeps in-frame clones and lacks some. The sample was found to contain 15,000 to 20,000 clones, and every one recurs. Material: CD8+ T cells sorted from a lymph node. These receptors were obtained from a C3H/HeJ mouse with alopecia areata. The mice in this strain carry MHC haplotype H2-k.

On this clone: Mouse gene names and germline throughout. Sequencing ends 4 residues short of the CDR3 end; the germline J gene provides the rest. The chain joins TRBV19 to TRBJ2-7, with a possible D match to TRBD2 (6 bases). This CDR3 contains 13 residues. CDR1 and CDR2 (germline): FNHDT, SITEND (reference sequence). The CDR3 DNA, read in part, is TGTGCCAGCAGTATTAACTGGGAGTAT. The encoded protein is CASSINWEY. The full CDR3 sequence reads CASSINWEYEQYF. The complete variable domain, with remaining parts taken from reference TRBV19 and TRBJ2-7, reads GGIITQTPKFLIGQEGQKLTLKCQQNFNHDTMYWYRQDSGKGLRLIYYSITENDLQKGDLSEGYDASREKKSSFSLTVTSAQKNEMAVFLCASSINWEYEQYFGPGTRLTVL.

A note on this clone: The gene names here belong to mouse. The read comes to an end 4 residues before the CDR3 does, leaving the germline J gene to fill in the end. The chain employs TRBV1 and TRBJ2-5; TRBD2 aligns across 12 bases. Germline lookup yields CDR1 NSQYPW and CDR2 LRSPGD (reference sequence). This CDR3 is 15 amino acids long. The CDR3: CTCSAEGLGGDTQYF. CDR3 DNA (partial): TGCACCTGCAGTGCAGAGGGACTGGGGGGAGAC.

This clone was counted at least ten times. Germline and genes: mouse. The CDR3 end is not reached by the read, which stops 4 residues before it; the germline J gene fills it in. The chain employs TRBV13-3 and TRBJ1-2; possibly TRBD1 for D (6 bases). Trimming removed 5 bases at V and 1 base at J, with 6 bases between. The CDR3 sequence is 12 residues long. Per germline, CDR1 NNHDY and CDR2 SYVADS. The covered CDR3 bases are TGTGCCAGCAGGGACAGAAACTCC. It encodes CASRDRNS. The CDR3 reads in full as CASRDRNSDYTF.

This clone appeared a few times. Gene names are mouse gene names. The observed sequence ends 4 residues before the CDR3 terminus, with the missing tail filled in from the germline J gene. The chain links TRBV1 to TRBJ2-4; 8 positions agree with TRBD1. Germline loops: CDR1 NSQYPW, CDR2 LRSPGD (reference sequence). The CDR3 length is 14 residues. The CDR3 is CTCSAEDRENTLYF. The CDR3 bases that were read are TGCACCTGCAGTGCAGAGGACAGGGAAAAC.

Ten or more counts support this clone. Gene names refer to mouse genes. From the germline J gene comes the end of the CDR3, since the read stops 4 residues before it. V usage is TRBV13-3 and J usage is TRBJ2-1; TRBD1 agrees at 7 bases. CDR1 NNHDY and CDR2 SYVADS come from the germline V gene. Losses at the gene ends were 5 bases for V and 0 bases for J; bases not matched to a gene: 2. This CDR3 is built from 14 residues. The chain's CDR3 is CASRRDSNYAEQFF. The CDR3 DNA, read in part, is TGTGCCAGCAGGAGGGACAGTAACTATGCT.

Of note for this clone: Mouse gene names apply. The observed sequence ends 4 residues before the CDR3 terminus, with the missing tail filled in from the germline J gene. The chain combines TRBV19 with TRBJ2-7; 9 nucleotides line up with TRBD2. There are 14 residues in the CDR3. CDR1 and CDR2 (germline): FNHDT, SITEND (reference sequence). The CDR3 spells CASSIDWGIYEQYF. The covered CDR3 bases are TGTGCCAGCAGTATCGACTGGGGGATTTAT.

This clone was counted ten times or more. Gene names denote mouse genes. The CDR3 end lies 4 residues beyond the end of the read and is filled in from the germline J gene. V and J are TRBV13-3 and TRBJ2-3; 9 nucleotides align to TRBD1. The CDR3 covers 13 residues. V dropped 4 bases and J dropped 3; count of bases not matched to a gene: 0. Germline V gene sequence: CDR1 NNHDY, CDR2 SYVADS. CDR3 DNA, as far as it was read: TGTGCCAGCAGTACAGGGGGCGCAGAA. Protein product: CASSTGGAE. The complete CDR3 protein is CASSTGGAETLYF.

By sample fraction, this clone is medium-sized (0.01 to 0.1%). At residue 10, the TCRdb protein departs from the DNA translation, so the protein shown here was derived from the DNA itself. Gene names and germline match the mouse. Sequencing ends 3 residues short of the CDR3 end; the germline J gene provides the rest. The chain recombines TRBV14 with TRBJ1-6; TRBD1 might be the D (6 bases). TRBJ1-6 is marked as an open reading frame, function uncertain. Looked up from germline, CDR1 is SGHDT and CDR2 is FRDEAV. V lost 1 base and J 7 bases, leaving 6 bases between the germline ends. This CDR3 is 13 amino acids long. The CDR3 is CASSFGTNSPLYF. The sequenced part of the CDR3 DNA is TGTGCCAGCAGTTTCGGGACAAATTCGCCC.

The sample holds many counts of this clone. Gene names are the mouse ones. The read ends 4 residues shy of where the CDR3 ends; the end is completed using the germline J gene. This chain joins TRBV1 and TRBJ1-1, with D perhaps matching TRBD1 (6 bases). This CDR3 comprises 13 residues. Germline V gene data show CDR1 as NSQYPW and CDR2 as LRSPGD (reference sequence). V lost 1 base to trimming and J lost 4 bases, with 7 bases between them. The CDR3 is CTCSAGQATEVFF. The CDR3 DNA, read in part, is TGCACCTGCAGTGCAGGACAGGCCACA.

Details on this clone: Gene and germline names: mouse. The DNA ends 4 residues before the CDR3 does, and the rest of the CDR3 is filled in from the germline J gene. This sequence joins TRBV14 and TRBJ1-1; D perhaps matches TRBD1 (5 bases). Germline V lookup: CDR1 SGHDT, CDR2 FRDEAV. With 2 bases removed from V and 0 bases from J, the gap between germline ends came to 5 bases. The CDR3 length is 13 residues. The CDR3 loop reads CASSLQANTEVFF. The part of the CDR3 DNA that was read is TGTGCCAGCAGTTTACAGGCAAACACA.

A word on this clone: The database protein in TCRdb disagrees with the DNA translation at residue 11; the sequence shown here was translated from the DNA. Germline and genes here are mouse. Coverage ceases 3 residues before the CDR3 finishes, and the germline J gene fills in the end. This rearrangement joins TRBV5 to TRBJ1-6; 7 bases match TRBD1. TRBJ1-6 is labeled an ORF, and its function is uncertain. The junction had 4 bases not matched to a gene; V was cut back by 3 bases and J by 8 bases. In germline, CDR1 is LGHNA, CDR2 YNLKQL (reference sequence). The length of the CDR3 is 14 residues. CDR3 residues: CASSHRQGDSPLYF. The DNA read from the CDR3 is TGTGCCAGCAGCCACAGACAGGGTGATTCGCCC.

This clone was counted ten times or more. Gene and germline names: mouse. The read stops 4 residues short of the end of the CDR3; the missing end is completed from the germline J gene. The chain joins TRBV31 to TRBJ2-7, with TRBD1 matching 11 bases. This CDR3 contains 13 residues. Per germline, CDR1 GKSSPN and CDR2 SITVG. The CDR3 sequence: CAWSRDRGYEQYF. The covered CDR3 bases are TGTGCCTGGAGCCGGGACAGGGGGTAT.

This clone was picked up a small number of times. Gene names follow the mouse nomenclature. The read halts 4 residues ahead of the CDR3 end, with the missing end drawn from the germline J gene. This chain uses TRBV1 with TRBJ2-1, with 9 bases fitting TRBD2. Germline V lookup: CDR1 NSQYPW, CDR2 LRSPGD (reference sequence). The ends lost 2 bases at V and 6 bases at J; junction bases unmatched: 5. This CDR3 comprises 15 residues. The sequenced CDR3 bases are TGCACCTGCAGTGCATTGGGGGGGCTTTTTGCT. Its translation: CTCSALGGLFA. The full CDR3 reads CTCSALGGLFAEQFF.

This clone has ten or more counts. The listed genes are named as in mouse. The read is 4 residues too short to cover the CDR3 end, so that end is filled in from the germline J gene. V gene TRBV1 combines with J gene TRBJ2-1; TRBD2 matches at 7 bases. The CDR3 consists of 17 residues. J gave up 0 bases and V 2 bases, and 7 bases lay outside the gene matches. Per germline, CDR1 NSQYPW and CDR2 LRSPGD (reference sequence). CDR3 sequence reads: CTCSAPGLGVNYAEQFF. Partial CDR3 DNA: TGCACCTGCAGTGCACCAGGGCTGGGGGTTAACTATGCT. Full variable domain (outside the CDR3, taken from reference TRBV1 and TRBJ2-1): VTLLEQNPRWRLVPRGQAVNLRCILKNSQYPWMSWYQQDLQKQLQWLFTLRSPGDKEVKSLPGADYLATRVTDTELRLQVANMSQGRTLYCTCSAPGLGVNYAEQFFGPGTRLTVL.